This T cell receptor (beta chain) was found in a study of technical replicates of blood from several donors. Only in-frame clones appear in the TCRdb table, and some are missing; sequencing was by immunoSEQ multiplex PCR. Of 85,000 to 100,000 clones in the sample, approximately 96% were seen once. Trimming removed 4 bases from V and 1 base from J; junction bases left unmatched: 11. The CDR3 is 17 amino acids. Germline CDR1 reads PRHDT; CDR2 reads FYEKMQ (reference sequence). This sequence was found in a human donor in good health. Input material: T cells isolated from PBMCs. J is TRBJ2-3 and V is TRBV13, with 7 bases that match TRBD2. CDR3 protein: CASSSYSKRGGTDTQYF. In nucleotides, the CDR3 is TGTGCCAGCAGCTCCTATAGTAAGCGGGGAGGCACAGATACGCAGTATTTT. Together with reference TRBV13 and TRBJ2-3, the CDR3 gives the full variable domain: AAGVIQSPRHLIKEKRETATLKCYPIPRHDTVYWYQQGPGQDPQFLISFYEKMQSDKGSIPDRFSAQQFSDYHSELNMSSLELGDSALYFCASSSYSKRGGTDTQYFGPGTRLTVL.